The entry below gives a single T cell receptor beta chain sequence along with its context. The antigen is undetermined. J gave up 3 bases and V 4 bases, and 9 bases lay outside the gene matches. This CDR3 comprises 15 residues. CDR1 and CDR2 (germline): SGHRS, YFSETQ. These data belong to a study of graft-versus-host responses after intestinal transplantation. Study as a whole: Those transplanted obtained multivisceral, liver-intestinal, or isolated intestinal grafts. Every recipient underwent anti-thymocyte globulin induction, then tacrolimus and steroids for three to four years.

Generated by immunoSEQ multiplex PCR, the TCRdb table keeps only in-frame clones and is missing some. The sample consists of roughly 92,000 clones, 90% of them appearing once. Findings and caveats of the study: GvH clones surfaced in recipient marrow, some emerging earlier in ileum or blood. Some patients had graft-donor T cell macrochimerism. In their allografts, the ratios of graft-versus-host to host-versus-graft T cell clones were high.

The TCR was taken from a human donor who received an intestinal transplant. This chain connects TRBV5-1 to TRBJ1-2, with TRBD1 matching over 7 bases. The sample consisted of unstimulated CD4+ T cells sorted from spleen or lymph node cells, taken before intestinal transplant. CDR3 nucleotides: TGCGCCAGCAGCCCAAGACAGGGCCAATACTATGGCTACACCTTC. Translated: CASSPRQGQYYGYTF.